This T cell receptor (beta chain) emerged from a study of chemoradiotherapy in HPV16-positive cancers. Study conclusions and caveats: Functional assays defining HPV-specific T cells used only a couple of HPV16-positive patients.

Note on this clone: Antigen unknown.

V was trimmed by 0 bases and J by 6 bases, leaving 14 bases between them. The CDR3 length is 16 residues. CDR1 is MGHRA and CDR2 is YSYEKL in the germline V gene. Here immunoSEQ multiplex PCR was the method, and the copy in TCRdb shows in-frame clones only, minus some. The table includes about 15,000 clones, around four fifths detected once. The biological material was taken from a patient who underwent chemoradiotherapy. The sequence was obtained from a human donor with HPV-associated anogenital cancer. This chain joins TRBV4-1 and TRBJ2-2; D unclear. This CDR3 is CASSQDFPLVAGELFF. The CDR3 DNA reads as TGCGCCAGCAGCCAAGATTTCCCCCTAGTGGCCGGGGAGCTGTTTTTT.